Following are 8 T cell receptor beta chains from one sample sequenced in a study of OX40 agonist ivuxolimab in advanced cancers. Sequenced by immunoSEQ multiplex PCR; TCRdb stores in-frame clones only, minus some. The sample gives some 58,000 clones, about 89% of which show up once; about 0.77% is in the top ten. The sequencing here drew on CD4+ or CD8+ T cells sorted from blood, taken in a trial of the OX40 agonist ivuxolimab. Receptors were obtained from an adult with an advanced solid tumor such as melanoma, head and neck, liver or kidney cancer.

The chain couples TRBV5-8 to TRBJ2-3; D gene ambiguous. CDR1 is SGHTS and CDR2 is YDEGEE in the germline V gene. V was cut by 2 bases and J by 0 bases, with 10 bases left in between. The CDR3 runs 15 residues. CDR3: CASSFVAASTDTQYF. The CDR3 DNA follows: TGTGCCAGCAGCTTTGTGGCAGCTAGCACAGATACGCAGTATTTT.

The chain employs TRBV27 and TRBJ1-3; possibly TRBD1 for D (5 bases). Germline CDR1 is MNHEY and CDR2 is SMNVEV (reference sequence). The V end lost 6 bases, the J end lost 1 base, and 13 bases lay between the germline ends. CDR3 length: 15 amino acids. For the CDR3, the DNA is TGTGCCAGCAGAAAAGGGACGGTTTCTGGAAACACCATATATTTT. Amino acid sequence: CASRKGTVSGNTIYF.

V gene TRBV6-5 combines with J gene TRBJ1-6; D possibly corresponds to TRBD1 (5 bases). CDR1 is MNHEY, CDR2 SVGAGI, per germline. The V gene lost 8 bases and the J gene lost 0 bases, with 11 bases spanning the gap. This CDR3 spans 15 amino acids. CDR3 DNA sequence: TGTGCCAGCCAACAGGCTAGCTCCTATAATTCACCCCTCCACTTT. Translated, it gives CASQQASSYNSPLHF.

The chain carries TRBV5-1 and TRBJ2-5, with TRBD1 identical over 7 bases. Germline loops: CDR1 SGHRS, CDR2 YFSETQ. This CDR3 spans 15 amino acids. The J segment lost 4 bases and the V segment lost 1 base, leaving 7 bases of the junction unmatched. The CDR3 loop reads CASSLQTGVAETQYF. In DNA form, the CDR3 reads TGCGCCAGCAGCTTGCAAACAGGGGTAGCAGAGACCCAGTACTTC.

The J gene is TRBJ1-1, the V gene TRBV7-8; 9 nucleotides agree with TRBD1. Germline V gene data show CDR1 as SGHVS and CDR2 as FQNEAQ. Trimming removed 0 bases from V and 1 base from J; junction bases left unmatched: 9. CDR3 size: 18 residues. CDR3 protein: CASSLAISMGQGNTEAFF. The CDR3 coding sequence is TGTGCCAGCAGCTTAGCGATTTCGATGGGACAGGGGAACACTGAAGCTTTCTTT.

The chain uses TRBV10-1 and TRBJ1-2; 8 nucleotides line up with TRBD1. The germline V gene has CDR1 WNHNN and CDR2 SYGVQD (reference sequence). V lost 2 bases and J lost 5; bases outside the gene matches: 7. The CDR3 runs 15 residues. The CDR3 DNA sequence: TGCGCCAGCAGTGAGACGCGACAGGGGATGTATGGCTACACCTTC. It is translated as CASSETRQGMYGYTF.

Here the CDR3 DNA reads TGCGCCAGCAGCTTGGGGGTCCCGAACACCGGGGAGCTGTTTTTT. As protein: CASSLGVPNTGELFF. This chain uses TRBV5-1 with TRBJ2-2; D unclear. Trimming cost V 0 bases and J 0 bases, with 6 bases left between them. Germline CDR1 is SGHRS and CDR2 is YFSETQ. This CDR3 comprises 15 residues.

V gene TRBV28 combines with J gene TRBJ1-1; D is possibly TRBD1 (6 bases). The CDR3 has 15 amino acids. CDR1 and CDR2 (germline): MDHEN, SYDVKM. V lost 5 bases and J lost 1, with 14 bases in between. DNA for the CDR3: TGTGCCAGCAGTCCCAACAGGGCTAGGAACACTGAAGCTTTCTTT. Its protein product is CASSPNRARNTEAFF.